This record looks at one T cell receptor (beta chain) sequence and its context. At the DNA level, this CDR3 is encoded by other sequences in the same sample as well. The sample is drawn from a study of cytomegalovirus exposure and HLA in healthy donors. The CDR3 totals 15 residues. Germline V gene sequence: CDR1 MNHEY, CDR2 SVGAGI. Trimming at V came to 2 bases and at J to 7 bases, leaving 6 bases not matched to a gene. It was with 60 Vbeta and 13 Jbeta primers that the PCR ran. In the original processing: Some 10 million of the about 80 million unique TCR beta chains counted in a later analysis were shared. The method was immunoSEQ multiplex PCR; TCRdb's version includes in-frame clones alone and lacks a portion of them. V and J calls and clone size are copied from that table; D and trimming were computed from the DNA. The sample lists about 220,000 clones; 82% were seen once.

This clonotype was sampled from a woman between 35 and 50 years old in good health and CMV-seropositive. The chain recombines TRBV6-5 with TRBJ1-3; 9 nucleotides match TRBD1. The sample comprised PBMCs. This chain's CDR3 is CASSYGTGLGNTIYF. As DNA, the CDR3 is TGTGCCAGCAGTTACGGGACAGGGTTGGGGAACACCATATATTTT.